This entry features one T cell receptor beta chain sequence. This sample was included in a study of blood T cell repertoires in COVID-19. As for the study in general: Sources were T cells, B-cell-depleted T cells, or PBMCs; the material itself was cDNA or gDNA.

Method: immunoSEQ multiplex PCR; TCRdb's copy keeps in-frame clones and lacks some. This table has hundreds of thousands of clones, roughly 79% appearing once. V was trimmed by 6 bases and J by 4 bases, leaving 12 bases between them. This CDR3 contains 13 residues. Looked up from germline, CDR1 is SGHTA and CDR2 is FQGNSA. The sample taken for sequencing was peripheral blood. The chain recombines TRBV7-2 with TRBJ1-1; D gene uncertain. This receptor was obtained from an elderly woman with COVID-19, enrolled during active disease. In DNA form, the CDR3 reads TGTGCCAGCAGAAACGGGGTGGCCACTGAAGCTTTCTTT. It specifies CASRNGVATEAFF.